These T cell receptor beta chains were read from a single sample in a study of blood T cell repertoires in COVID-19. The assay was immunoSEQ multiplex PCR, and TCRdb's table has in-frame clones only and misses some. The sample has about 120,000 clones, 86% seen once. Sequencing was done on a sample of peripheral blood. The receptors shown here come from a man aged 35 to 55 with acute or convalescent COVID-19. The CDR3 runs from the conserved cysteine through the conserved F or W. Each record gives: D gene, J gene, V gene, clone size, CDR3 DNA, CDR3 protein. A D gene is named only where the DNA matches it firmly. Clone size is given for some rows only: seen once, a few or many times, or a class if the clone is expanded.

D: TRBD1
J: TRBJ1-1
V: TRBV5-6
size: few
DNA: TGTGCCAGCAGCACAGCAGGCAGGGGGACTGAAGCTTTCTTT
CDR3: CASSTAGRGTEAFF

D: .
J: TRBJ1-6
V: TRBV4-3
size: .
DNA: TGCGCCAGCAGCCAAGATCGTATGGGAGGGTCACCCCTCCACTTT
CDR3: CASSQDRMGGSPLHF

D: TRBD1
J: TRBJ1-1
V: TRBV6-5
size: .
DNA: TGTGCCAGCAGACAAGGGGGCGCTGAAGCTTTCTTT
CDR3: CASRQGGAEAFF

D: .
J: TRBJ2-3
V: TRBV11-2
size: .
DNA: TGTGCCAGCAGCTTAGGGCCGGACAGATCGGATACGCAGTATTTT
CDR3: CASSLGPDRSDTQYF

D: .
J: TRBJ2-3
V: TRBV9
size: .
DNA: TGTGCCAGCAGCGTTGGGGGCTCAGATACGCAGTATTTT
CDR3: CASSVGGSDTQYF

D: TRBD2
J: TRBJ2-2
V: TRBV9
size: .
DNA: TGTGCCAGCAGCGTTAGCGGGCTGACCGGGGAGCTGTTTTTT
CDR3: CASSVSGLTGELFF

D: .
J: TRBJ1-3
V: TRBV7-9
size: .
DNA: TGTGCCAGCAGCTTTGGGGGGAGCTCTGGAAACACCATATATTTT
CDR3: CASSFGGSSGNTIYF

D: TRBD2
J: TRBJ2-1
V: TRBV6-6
size: .
DNA: TGTGCCAGCAGCCACCCAGGACTAGCGGGAGGCAATGAGCAGTTCTTC
CDR3: CASSHPGLAGGNEQFF

D: TRBD1
J: TRBJ1-4
V: TRBV7-8
size: .
DNA: TGTGCCAGCAGCTTAATTTTTCAAGGGACAGGGGCTGAAAAACTGTTTTTT
CDR3: CASSLIFQGTGAEKLFF

D: .
J: TRBJ2-2
V: TRBV18
size: once
DNA: TGTGCCAGCTCACCGTCCCGTGGCGTTGAGGACACCGGGGAGCTGTTTTTT
CDR3: CASSPSRGVEDTGELFF

D: .
J: TRBJ2-7
V: TRBV7-9
size: .
DNA: TGTGCCAGCAGCCTCGGACACGGCTGGGAGTACTTC
CDR3: CASSLGHGWEYF

D: .
J: TRBJ1-5
V: TRBV6-2/TRBV6-3
size: .
DNA: TGTGCCAGCAGTTACTCTATTTTAGAGGGCTCGCCCCAGCATTTT
CDR3: CASSYSILEGSPQHF

D: .
J: TRBJ2-5
V: TRBV21-1
size: .
DNA: .
CDR3: CASSKWAKGSGRKTQYF

D: TRBD2
J: TRBJ2-5
V: TRBV11-2
size: once
DNA: TGTGCCAGCAGCTTAGGGAGGACTAGCGGGAGCAGGAAGACCCAGTACTTC
CDR3: CASSLGRTSGSRKTQYF

D: TRBD1
J: TRBJ2-7
V: TRBV5-1
size: few
DNA: TGCGCCAGCAGCTTGGACGGGACAGCCGACTACGAGCAGTACTTC
CDR3: CASSLDGTADYEQYF

D: .
J: TRBJ2-7
V: TRBV9
size: .
DNA: TGTGCCAGCAGCGTAGGACAGAACGAAGAATACGAGCAGTACTTC
CDR3: CASSVGQNEEYEQYF

D: .
J: TRBJ2-1
V: TRBV6-1
size: once
DNA: TGTGCCAGCAGTGACAAGGGGTATGAGCAGTTCTTC
CDR3: CASSDKGYEQFF

D: TRBD2
J: TRBJ2-5
V: TRBV27
size: once
DNA: TGTGCCAGCAGTTTAAGGGGAGGGGAGACCCAGTACTTC
CDR3: CASSLRGGETQYF

D: .
J: TRBJ2-7
V: TRBV9
size: .
DNA: TGTGCCAGCAGCGTAGACTACCCGGGGGTCTACGAGCAGTACTTC
CDR3: CASSVDYPGVYEQYF

D: .
J: TRBJ2-4
V: TRBV2
size: .
DNA: TGTGCCAGCAGTGAAGCCGGAGGACCAAACATTCAGTACTTC
CDR3: CASSEAGGPNIQYF